Detailed here is one T cell receptor beta chain. The trim removed 3 bases at V and 9 bases at J, leaving 10 bases unmatched. This CDR3 is built from 17 residues. Germline V gene data show CDR1 as LGHNA and CDR2 as YNFKEQ. In the study's own analysis: Reference gene primer amplification yielded estimated nucleated cell counts. The protocol was immunoSEQ multiplex PCR, while the TCRdb copy is restricted to in-frame clones and leaves out a portion. Clone size and the V and J calls come from that table; the DNA yielded D and trimming. The sample holds 130,000 to 150,000 clones, about three quarters seen once. These data are taken from a study of blood T cell repertoires in COVID-19.

The chain combines TRBV4-2 with TRBJ1-6, with TRBD1 matching 11 bases. Sequencing was done on a sample of peripheral blood. The sequence came from an elderly man with acute or convalescent COVID-19. The CDR3 loop reads CASSHPRTGGSGSPLHF. CDR3 sequence (DNA): TGTGCCAGCAGCCACCCCAGGACAGGGGGCTCTGGTTCACCCCTCCACTTT.